This T cell receptor beta chain was obtained from a study of blood T cell repertoires in COVID-19. From germline, CDR1 is SGDLS and CDR2 YYNGEE. The V gene lost 0 bases and the J gene lost 8 bases, with 9 bases spanning the gap. CDR3 size: 13 residues. This table comes from immunoSEQ multiplex PCR, and its TCRdb copy is limited to in-frame clones, with some not included. The table includes 70,000 to 90,000 clones, roughly 79% detected once. The chain employs TRBV9 and TRBJ1-5, with D unresolved. The sample consisted of peripheral blood. The clonotype originates from a human donor in a cohort sampled during active COVID-19. The CDR3 sequence: CASSVGPREPQHF. The CDR3 DNA reads TGTGCCAGCAGCGTAGGTCCCCGGGAGCCCCAGCATTTT.